This T cell receptor (beta chain) was retrieved from a study of T-cell reconstitution after alpha-beta-depleted transplantation in children. For this clonotype: Its antigen is undetermined.

The V and J ends lost 4 bases and 0 bases, in that order; junction bases with no gene match: 8. Per germline, CDR1 SGHDT and CDR2 YYEEEE. The CDR3 spans 17 residues. Broader study findings: At around two months after transplant, the alpha-beta T cells were reportedly derived from several hundred expanded clones that came from non-depleted graft cells. At one year after transplant, newly produced T cells mostly accounted for T-cell counts and diversity.

Unique molecular identifiers were incorporated into the prepared TCRbeta library. TCRdb called the PCR reads again in MiXCR, with one record for every CDR3 protein. The profile shows 300,000 to 400,000 distinct CDR3 sequences, 16% of them singletons. This specimen consisted of PBMCs, mostly from graft donor cells, obtained 360 days after TCRalphabeta/CD19-depleted stem cell transplant. This TCR was recovered from a male patient between 2 and 10 years old who had a stem cell transplant for acute lymphoblastic leukemia, so the T cells may come from the graft donor. This chain connects TRBV5-6 to TRBJ2-5; 11 bases match TRBD1. CDR3 bases: TGTGCCAGCAGCCTATCCGGGACAGGGGGGTACCAAGAGACCCAGTACTTC. This translates into CASSLSGTGGYQETQYF.